This T cell receptor (beta chain) was sequenced in a study of blood T cell repertoires in COVID-19. In the study's own analysis: Estimation of nucleated cell counts was performed using reference gene primer amplification. Generated by immunoSEQ multiplex PCR, the TCRdb table keeps only in-frame clones and is missing some. The V and J calls and the clone size are those of that table, but D and trimming were determined from the DNA. The data hold over 130,000 clones, with 84% observed a single time. V lost 3 bases and J 4 bases, leaving 19 bases between the germline ends. The CDR3 loop spans 17 amino acids. Germline V gene lookup returns CDR1 GTSNPN and CDR2 SVGIG (reference sequence).

This chain links TRBV30 with TRBJ2-6, with unresolved D. The material sequenced was peripheral blood. The TCR was taken from a man aged 25-45 years with COVID-19, enrolled during active disease. The CDR3 DNA reads as TGTGCCTGGAGCGTACCCTACAAAAGGAGCGGGGCCAACGTCCTGACTTTC. It specifies CAWSVPYKRSGANVLTF.